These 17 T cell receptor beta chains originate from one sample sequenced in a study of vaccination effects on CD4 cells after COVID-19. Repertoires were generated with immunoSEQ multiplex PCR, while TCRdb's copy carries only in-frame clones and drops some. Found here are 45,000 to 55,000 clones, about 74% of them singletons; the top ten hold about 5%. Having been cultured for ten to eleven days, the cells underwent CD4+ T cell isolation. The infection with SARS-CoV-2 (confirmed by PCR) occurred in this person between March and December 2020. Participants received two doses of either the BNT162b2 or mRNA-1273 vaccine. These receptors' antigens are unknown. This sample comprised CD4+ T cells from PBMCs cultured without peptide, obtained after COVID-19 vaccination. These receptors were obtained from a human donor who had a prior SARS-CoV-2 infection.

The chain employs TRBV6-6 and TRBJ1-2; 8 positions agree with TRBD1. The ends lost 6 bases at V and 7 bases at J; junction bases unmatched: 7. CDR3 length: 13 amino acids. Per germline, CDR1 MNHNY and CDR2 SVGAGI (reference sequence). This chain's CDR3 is CASSGQGPLGYTF. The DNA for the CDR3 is TGTGCCAGCAGCGGACAGGGCCCACTTGGCTACACCTTC.

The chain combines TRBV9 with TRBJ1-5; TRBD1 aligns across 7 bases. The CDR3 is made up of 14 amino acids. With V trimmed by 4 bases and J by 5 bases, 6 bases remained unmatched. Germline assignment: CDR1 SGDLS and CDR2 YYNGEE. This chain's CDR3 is CASSFGTADQPQHF. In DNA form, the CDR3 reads TGTGCCAGCAGCTTCGGGACAGCAGATCAGCCCCAGCATTTT.

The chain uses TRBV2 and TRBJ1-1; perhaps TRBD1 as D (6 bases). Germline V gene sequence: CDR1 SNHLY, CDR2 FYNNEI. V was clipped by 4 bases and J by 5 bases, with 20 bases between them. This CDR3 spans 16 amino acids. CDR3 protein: CASSVRDINLGTEAFF. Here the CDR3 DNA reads TGTGCCAGCAGTGTCCGGGACATTAACCTTGGGACTGAAGCTTTCTTT.

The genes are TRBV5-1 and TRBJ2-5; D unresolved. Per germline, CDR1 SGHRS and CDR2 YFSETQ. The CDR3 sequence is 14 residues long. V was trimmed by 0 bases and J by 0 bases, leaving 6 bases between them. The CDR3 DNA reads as TGCGCCAGCAGCTTGGCACAGTACCAAGAGACCCAGTACTTC. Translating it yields CASSLAQYQETQYF.

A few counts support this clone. CDR3 in amino acids: CASKVIAGDTQYF. CDR3 DNA sequence: TGTGCCAGCAAGGTGATAGCGGGAGATACGCAGTATTTT. The rearrangement links TRBV6-5 to TRBJ2-3; 7 nucleotides agree with TRBD2. The germline CDR1 and CDR2 sequences are MNHEY and SVGAGI. The CDR3 spans 13 residues. The V gene end was trimmed by 7 bases and the J gene end by 5 bases; junction bases not matched to a gene: 6.

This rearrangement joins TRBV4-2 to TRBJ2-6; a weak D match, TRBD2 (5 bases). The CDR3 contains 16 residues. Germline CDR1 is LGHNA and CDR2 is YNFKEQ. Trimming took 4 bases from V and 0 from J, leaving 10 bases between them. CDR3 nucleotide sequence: TGTGCCAGCAGCCTAGAGGGCGGCTCTGGGGCCAACGTCCTGACTTTC. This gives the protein CASSLEGGSGANVLTF.

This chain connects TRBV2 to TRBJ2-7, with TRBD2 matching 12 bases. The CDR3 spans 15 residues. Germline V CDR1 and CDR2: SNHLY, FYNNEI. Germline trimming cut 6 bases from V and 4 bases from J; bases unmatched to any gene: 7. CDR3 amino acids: CASRALAGGQYEQYF. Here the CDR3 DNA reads TGTGCCAGCAGGGCTCTAGCGGGAGGGCAGTACGAGCAGTACTTC.

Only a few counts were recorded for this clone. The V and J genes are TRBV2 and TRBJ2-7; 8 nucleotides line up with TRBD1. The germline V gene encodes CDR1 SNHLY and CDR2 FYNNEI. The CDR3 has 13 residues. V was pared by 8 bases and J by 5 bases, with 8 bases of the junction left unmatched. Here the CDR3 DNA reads TGTGCCAGCTTTCGTGACAGGGGCGACGAGCAGTACTTC. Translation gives CASFRDRGDEQYF.

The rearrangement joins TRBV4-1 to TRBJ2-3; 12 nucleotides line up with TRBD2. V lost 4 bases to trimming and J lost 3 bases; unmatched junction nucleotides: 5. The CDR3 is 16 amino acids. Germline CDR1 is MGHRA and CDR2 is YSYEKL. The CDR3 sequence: CASSRGLAGTTDTQYF. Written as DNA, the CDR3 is TGCGCCAGCAGCCGGGGACTAGCGGGTACAACAGATACGCAGTATTTT.

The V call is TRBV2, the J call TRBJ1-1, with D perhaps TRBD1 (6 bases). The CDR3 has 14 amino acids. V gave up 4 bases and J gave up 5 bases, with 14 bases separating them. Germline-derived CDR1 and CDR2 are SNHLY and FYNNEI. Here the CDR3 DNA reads TGTGCCAGCAGTGGACAAGGAGGGGGGACTGAAGCTTTCTTT. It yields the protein CASSGQGGGTEAFF. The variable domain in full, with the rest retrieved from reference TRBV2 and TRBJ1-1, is EPEVTQTPSHQVTQMGQEVILRCVPISNHLYFYWYRQILGQKVEFLVSFYNNEISEKSEIFDDQFSVERPDGSNFTLKIRSTKLEDSAMYFCASSGQGGGTEAFFGQGTRLTVV.

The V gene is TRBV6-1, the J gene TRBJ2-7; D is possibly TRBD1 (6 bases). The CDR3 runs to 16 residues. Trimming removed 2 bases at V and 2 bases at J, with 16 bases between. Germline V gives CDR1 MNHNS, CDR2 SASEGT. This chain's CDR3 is CASSEMGQGIPYEQYF. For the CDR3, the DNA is TGTGCCAGCAGTGAAATGGGACAAGGTATCCCCTACGAGCAGTACTTC.

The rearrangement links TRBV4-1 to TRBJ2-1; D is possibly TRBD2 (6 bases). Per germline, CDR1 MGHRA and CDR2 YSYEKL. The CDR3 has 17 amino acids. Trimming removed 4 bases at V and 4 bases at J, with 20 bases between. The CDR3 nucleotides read TGCGCCAGCAGCCTCTTCTCGGGACTTAAAGCTTACAATGAGCAGTTCTTC. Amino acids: CASSLFSGLKAYNEQFF.

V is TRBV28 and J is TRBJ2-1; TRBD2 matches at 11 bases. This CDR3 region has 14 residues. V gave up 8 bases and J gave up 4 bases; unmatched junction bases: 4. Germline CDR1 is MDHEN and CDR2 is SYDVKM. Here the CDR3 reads CASELAGGYNEQFF. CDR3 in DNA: TGTGCCAGCGAATTAGCGGGAGGGTACAATGAGCAGTTCTTC.

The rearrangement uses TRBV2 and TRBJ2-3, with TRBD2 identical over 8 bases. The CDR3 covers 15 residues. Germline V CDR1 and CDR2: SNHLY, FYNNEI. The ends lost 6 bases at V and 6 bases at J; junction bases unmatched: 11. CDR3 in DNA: TGTGCCAGCAGGGGGGGGATAGCGGGAACGGATACGCAGTATTTT. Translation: CASRGGIAGTDTQYF.

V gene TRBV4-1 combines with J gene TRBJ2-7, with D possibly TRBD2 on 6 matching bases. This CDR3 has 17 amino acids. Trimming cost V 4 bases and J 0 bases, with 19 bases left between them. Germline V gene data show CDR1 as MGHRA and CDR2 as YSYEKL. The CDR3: CASSLLAGTSSSYEQYF. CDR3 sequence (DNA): TGCGCCAGCAGCCTCCTTGCGGGGACTTCGAGCTCCTACGAGCAGTACTTC.

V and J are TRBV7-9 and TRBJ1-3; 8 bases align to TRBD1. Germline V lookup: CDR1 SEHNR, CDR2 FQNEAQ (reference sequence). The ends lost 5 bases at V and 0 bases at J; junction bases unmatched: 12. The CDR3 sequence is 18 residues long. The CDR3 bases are TGTGCCAGCAGCCAGACAGGGGTAACCCCCTACTCTGGAAACACCATATATTTT. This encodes CASSQTGVTPYSGNTIYF.

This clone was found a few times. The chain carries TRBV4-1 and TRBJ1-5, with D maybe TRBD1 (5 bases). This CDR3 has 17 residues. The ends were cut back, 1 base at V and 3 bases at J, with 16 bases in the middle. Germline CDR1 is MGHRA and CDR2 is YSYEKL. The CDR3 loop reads CASSQGAGTIVNQPQHF. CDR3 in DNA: TGCGCCAGCAGCCAAGGGGCAGGGACGATTGTCAATCAGCCCCAGCATTTT.